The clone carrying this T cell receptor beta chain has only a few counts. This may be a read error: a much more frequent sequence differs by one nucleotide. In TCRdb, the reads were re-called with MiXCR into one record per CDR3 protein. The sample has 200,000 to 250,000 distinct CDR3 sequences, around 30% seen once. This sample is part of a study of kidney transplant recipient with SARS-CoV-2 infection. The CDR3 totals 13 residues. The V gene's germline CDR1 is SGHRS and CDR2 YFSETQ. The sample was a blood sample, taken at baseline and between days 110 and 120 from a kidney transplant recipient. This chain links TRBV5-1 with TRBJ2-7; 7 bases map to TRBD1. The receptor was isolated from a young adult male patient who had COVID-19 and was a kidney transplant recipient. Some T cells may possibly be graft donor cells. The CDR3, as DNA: TGCGCCGGCAGCCCGACAGGGAACTACGAGCAGTACTTC. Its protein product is CAGSPTGNYEQYF.